This T cell receptor (beta chain) was found in a study of control samples from healthy donors and cancer patients. Germline assignment: CDR1 SGHNT and CDR2 YYREEE (reference sequence). Trimming at V came to 0 bases and at J to 6 bases, leaving 7 bases not matched to a gene. CDR3 size: 15 residues. The data were produced by immunoSEQ multiplex PCR, yet TCRdb's version contains in-frame clones alone and is incomplete. The sample contains 77,000 or so clones, roughly 89% of which appear only once. The chain employs TRBV5-4 and TRBJ2-3; 7 bases line up with TRBD2. The receptor comes from a young man in good health. Sequenced: blood. DNA for the CDR3: TGTGCCAGCAGCTTGGTGGGGCAGGGAGGGGATACGCAGTATTTT. Amino acid sequence: CASSLVGQGGDTQYF.